This T cell receptor beta chain was captured in a study of Graves' ophthalmopathy and Graves' hyperthyroidism. Researchers took RNA transcripts and amplified TCR beta CDR3 regions from them. The workflow started with a first-round RT-PCR run with HTBI primers and then moved on to a second-round multiplex PCR. TCRdb used MiXCR to reprocess the multiplex PCR reads, holding one entry per CDR3 protein. This table has some 350,000 distinct CDR3 sequences, 15% to 20% appearing once. This clonotype was seen many times. Its antigen is as yet unknown. Overall study results and limits: For separating ophthalmopathy from stable hyperthyroidism, a 13-signature model gave 87.88% sensitivity and approximately 80% specificity.

No ophthalmopathy within 18 months of follow-up signified stable hyperthyroidism. In germline, CDR1 is LNHDA, CDR2 SQIVND (reference sequence). V was pared by 5 bases and J by 7 bases, with 9 bases of the junction left unmatched. This CDR3 spans 14 amino acids. The TCR was taken from an adult woman with stable Graves' hyperthyroidism. The rearrangement joins TRBV19 to TRBJ1-2, with 8 nucleotides matching TRBD1. The sequenced material came from peripheral blood. The CDR3 region has the DNA TGTGCCAGTAGTCCCGCTCCAGGGGGCTTTGGCTACACCTTC. Its translation is CASSPAPGGFGYTF.